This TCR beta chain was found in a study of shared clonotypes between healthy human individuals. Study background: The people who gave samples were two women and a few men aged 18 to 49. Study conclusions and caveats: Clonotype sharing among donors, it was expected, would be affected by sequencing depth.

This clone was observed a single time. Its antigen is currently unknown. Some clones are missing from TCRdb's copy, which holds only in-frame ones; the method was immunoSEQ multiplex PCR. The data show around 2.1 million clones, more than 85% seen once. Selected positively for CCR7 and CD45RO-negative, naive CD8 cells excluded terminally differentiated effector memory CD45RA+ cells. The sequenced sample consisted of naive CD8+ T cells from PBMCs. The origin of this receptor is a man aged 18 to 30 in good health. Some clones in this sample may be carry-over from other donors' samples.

CDR3 coding DNA: TGTGCCAGCAGCTTCGGGCAGGGTTTCTACGAGCAGTACTTC. It translates to CASSFGQGFYEQYF. V and J are TRBV13 and TRBJ2-7; D perhaps matches TRBD1 (5 bases). Looked up from germline, CDR1 is PRHDT and CDR2 is FYEKMQ (reference sequence). This CDR3 is 14 amino acids long. Trimming took off 3 bases at V and 3 bases at J, with 12 bases between the two ends.